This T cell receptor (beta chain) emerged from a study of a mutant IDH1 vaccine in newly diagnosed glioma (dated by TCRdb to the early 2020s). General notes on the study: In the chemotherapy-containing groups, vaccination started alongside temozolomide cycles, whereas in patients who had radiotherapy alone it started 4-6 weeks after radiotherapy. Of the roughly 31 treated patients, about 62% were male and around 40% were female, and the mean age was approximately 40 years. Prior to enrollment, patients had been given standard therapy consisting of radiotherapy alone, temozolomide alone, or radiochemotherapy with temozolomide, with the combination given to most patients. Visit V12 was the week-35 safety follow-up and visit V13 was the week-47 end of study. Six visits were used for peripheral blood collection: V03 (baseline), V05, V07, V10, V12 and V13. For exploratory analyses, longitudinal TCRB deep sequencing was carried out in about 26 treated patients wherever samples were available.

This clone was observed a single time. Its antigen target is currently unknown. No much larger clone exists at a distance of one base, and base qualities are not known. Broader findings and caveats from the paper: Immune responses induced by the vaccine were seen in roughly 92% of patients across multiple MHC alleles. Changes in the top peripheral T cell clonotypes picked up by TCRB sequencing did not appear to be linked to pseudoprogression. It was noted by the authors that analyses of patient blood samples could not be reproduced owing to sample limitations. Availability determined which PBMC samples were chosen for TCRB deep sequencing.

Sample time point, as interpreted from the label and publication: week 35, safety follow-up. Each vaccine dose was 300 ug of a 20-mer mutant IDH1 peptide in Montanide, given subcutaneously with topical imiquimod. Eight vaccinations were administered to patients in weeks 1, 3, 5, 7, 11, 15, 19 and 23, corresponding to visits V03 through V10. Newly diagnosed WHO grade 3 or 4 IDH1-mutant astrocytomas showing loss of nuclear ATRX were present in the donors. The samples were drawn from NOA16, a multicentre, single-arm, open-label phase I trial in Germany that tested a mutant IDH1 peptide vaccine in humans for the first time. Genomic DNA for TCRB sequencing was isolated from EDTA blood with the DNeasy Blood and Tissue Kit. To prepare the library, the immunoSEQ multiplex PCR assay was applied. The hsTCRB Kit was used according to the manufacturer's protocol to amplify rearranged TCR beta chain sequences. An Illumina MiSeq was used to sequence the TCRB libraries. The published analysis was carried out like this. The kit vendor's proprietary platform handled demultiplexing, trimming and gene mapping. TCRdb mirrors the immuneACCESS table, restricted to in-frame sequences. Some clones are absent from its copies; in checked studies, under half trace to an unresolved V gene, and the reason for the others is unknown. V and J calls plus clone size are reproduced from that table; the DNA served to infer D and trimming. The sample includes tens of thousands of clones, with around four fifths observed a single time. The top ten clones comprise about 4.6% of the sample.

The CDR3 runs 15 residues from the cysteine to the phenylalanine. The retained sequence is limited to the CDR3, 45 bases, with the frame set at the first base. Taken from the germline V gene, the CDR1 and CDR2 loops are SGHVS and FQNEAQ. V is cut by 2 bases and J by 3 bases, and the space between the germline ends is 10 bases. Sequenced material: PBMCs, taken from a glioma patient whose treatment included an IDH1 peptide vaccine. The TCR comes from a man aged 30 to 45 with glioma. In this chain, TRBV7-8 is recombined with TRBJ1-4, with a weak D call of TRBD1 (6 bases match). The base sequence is TGTGCCAGCAGCTTATTCGGACAGCCTAATGAAAAACTGTTTTTT. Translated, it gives CASSLFGQPNEKLFF.